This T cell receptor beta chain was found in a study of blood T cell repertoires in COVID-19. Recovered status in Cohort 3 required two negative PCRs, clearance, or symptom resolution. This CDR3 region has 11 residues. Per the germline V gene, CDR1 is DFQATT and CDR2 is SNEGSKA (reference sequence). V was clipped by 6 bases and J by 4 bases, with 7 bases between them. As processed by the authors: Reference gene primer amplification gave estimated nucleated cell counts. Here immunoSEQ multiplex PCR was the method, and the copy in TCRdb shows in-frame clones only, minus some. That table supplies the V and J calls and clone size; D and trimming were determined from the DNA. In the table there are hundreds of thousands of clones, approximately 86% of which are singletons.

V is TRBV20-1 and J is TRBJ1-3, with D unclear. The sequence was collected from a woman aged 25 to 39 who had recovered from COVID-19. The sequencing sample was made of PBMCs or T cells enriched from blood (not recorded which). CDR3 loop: CSALTGNTIYF. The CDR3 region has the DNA TGCAGTGCCTTGACAGGAAACACCATATATTTT.